Included here is one TCR beta chain sequence, with context. This sample stems from a study of CD8+CD57+ T cells in acquired aplastic anemia. Study overall: An average of roughly 2.9 ug of DNA was obtained from sorted CD4+ and CD8+ cells. Read counts for CD4+ cells (from healthy donors) averaged approximately 11 million.

For CDR3 and TCR beta VDJ profiling, genomic DNA was the template used. TCRdb ran MiXCR on the reads and lists one entry per CDR3 protein. Found here are 400,000 to 450,000 distinct CDR3 sequences, 65% to 75% of them singletons; the top ten hold 4%. CDR1 and CDR2 from the germline V gene are DFQATT and SNEGSKA (reference sequence). Trimming shortened V by 5 bases and J by 0 bases, and 14 bases separated the two germline ends. This CDR3 comprises 14 residues. The TCR originated in a human donor in good health, serving as a control. Sequencing input: sorted CD4+, CD8+, or CD8+CD57+ T cells (not recorded which) from PBMCs. V is TRBV20-1 and J is TRBJ2-7, with D possibly matching TRBD1 (6 bases). Written as DNA, the CDR3 is TGCAGTGCTCAGAGACAGGCATCCTCCTACGAGCAGTACTTC. Translating it yields CSAQRQASSYEQYF.